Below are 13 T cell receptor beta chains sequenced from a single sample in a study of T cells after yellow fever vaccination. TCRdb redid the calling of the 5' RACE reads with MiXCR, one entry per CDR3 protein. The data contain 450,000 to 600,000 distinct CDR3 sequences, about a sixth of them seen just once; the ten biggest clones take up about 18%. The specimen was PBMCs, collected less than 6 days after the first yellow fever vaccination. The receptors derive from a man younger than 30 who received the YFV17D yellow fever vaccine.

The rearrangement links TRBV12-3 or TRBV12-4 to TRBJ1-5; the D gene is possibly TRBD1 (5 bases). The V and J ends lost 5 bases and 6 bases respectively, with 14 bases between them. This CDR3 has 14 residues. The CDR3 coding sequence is TGTGCCAGCAGTCAGGGACGGCTAGTTCAGCCCCAGCATTTT. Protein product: CASSQGRLVQPQHF.

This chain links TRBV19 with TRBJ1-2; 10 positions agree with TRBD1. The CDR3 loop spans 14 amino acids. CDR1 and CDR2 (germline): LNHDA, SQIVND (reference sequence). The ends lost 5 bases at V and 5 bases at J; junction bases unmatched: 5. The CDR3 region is CASSSDRGAYGYTF. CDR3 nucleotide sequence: TGTGCCAGTAGTTCGGACAGGGGGGCTTATGGCTACACCTTC.

The CDR3: CASSLRVGQLNTEAFF. The CDR3, as DNA: TGTGCCAGCAGCTTAAGGGTCGGACAGCTGAACACTGAAGCTTTCTTT. V gene TRBV7-6 combines with J gene TRBJ1-1, with D perhaps matching TRBD1 (6 bases). The CDR3 length is 16 residues. Trimming stripped 2 bases from V and 0 bases from J, with 13 bases between. Germline V lookup: CDR1 SGHVS, CDR2 FNYEAQ.

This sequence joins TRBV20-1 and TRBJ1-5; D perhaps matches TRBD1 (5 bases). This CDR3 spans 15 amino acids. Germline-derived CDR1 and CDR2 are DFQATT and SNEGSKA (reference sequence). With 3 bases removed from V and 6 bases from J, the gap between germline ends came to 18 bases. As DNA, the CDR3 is TGCAGTGCTAGGCAGGTGGGGCAGGGAGGTCAGCCCCAGCATTTT. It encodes CSARQVGQGGQPQHF.

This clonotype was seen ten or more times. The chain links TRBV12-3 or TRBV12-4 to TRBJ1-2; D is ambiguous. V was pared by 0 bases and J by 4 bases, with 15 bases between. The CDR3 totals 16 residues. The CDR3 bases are TGTGCCAGCAGTTTAGCGGGTTCCACATCAGTCTATGGCTACACCTTC. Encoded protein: CASSLAGSTSVYGYTF.

CDR3 nucleotide sequence: TGTGCCAGCCGGGGGTGGGGGATGAACACTGAAGCTTTCTTT. Its protein is CASRGWGMNTEAFF. The V call is TRBV25-1, the J call TRBJ1-1; weak D call: TRBD1 (5 bases). The V gene lost 8 bases and the J gene lost 0 bases, with 13 bases spanning the gap. Germline V gene sequence: CDR1 MGHDK, CDR2 SYGVNS. The CDR3 runs to 14 residues.

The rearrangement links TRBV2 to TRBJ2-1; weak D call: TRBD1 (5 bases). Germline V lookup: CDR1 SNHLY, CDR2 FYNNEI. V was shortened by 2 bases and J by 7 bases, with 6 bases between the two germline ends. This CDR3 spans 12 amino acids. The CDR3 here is CASSESGNEQFF. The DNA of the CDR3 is TGTGCCAGCAGTGAATCAGGGAATGAGCAGTTCTTC.

DNA of the CDR3: TGTGCCAGCAGCCTACAGGGTGAGATGGCAGAGACCCAGTACTTC. As protein: CASSLQGEMAETQYF. V is TRBV5-6 and J is TRBJ2-5, with TRBD1 as a possible D gene (6 bases). This CDR3 region has 15 residues. CDR1 SGHDT and CDR2 YYEEEE come from the germline V gene. Trimming pared 4 bases from V and 4 bases from J, leaving 17 bases between.

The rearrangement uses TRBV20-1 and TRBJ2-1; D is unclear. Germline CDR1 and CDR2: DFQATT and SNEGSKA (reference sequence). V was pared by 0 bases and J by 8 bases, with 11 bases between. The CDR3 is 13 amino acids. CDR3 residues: CSARDTVFYEQFF. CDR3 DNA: TGCAGTGCTAGAGATACCGTCTTTTATGAGCAGTTCTTC.

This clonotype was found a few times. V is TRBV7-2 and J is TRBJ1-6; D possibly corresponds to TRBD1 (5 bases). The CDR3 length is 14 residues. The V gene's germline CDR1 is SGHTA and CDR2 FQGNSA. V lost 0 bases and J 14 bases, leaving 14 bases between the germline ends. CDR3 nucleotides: TGTGCCAGCAGCTTAGCTGGGAGGGGCTCAACCCTCCACTTT. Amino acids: CASSLAGRGSTLHF.

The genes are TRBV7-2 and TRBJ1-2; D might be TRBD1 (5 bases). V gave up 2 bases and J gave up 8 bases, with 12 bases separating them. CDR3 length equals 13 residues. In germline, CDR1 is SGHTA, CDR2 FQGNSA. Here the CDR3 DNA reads TGTGCCAGCAGCTTAAGGGGTCTGGCGGGCTACACCTTC. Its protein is CASSLRGLAGYTF.

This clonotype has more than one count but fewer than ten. The CDR3 DNA follows: TGTGCCAGCAGCTTAGTAGGGTTGGCAGGGGGCGTCTATGGCTACACCTTC. This translates into CASSLVGLAGGVYGYTF. This sequence joins TRBV7-2 and TRBJ1-2; 8 nucleotides line up with TRBD1. This CDR3 comprises 17 residues. Germline V gene lookup returns CDR1 SGHTA and CDR2 FQGNSA. Trimming at V came to 1 base and at J to 4 bases, leaving 11 bases not matched to a gene.

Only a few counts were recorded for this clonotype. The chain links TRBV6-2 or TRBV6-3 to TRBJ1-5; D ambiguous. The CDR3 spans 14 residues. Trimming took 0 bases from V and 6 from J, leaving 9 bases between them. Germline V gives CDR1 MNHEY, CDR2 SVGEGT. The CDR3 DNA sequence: TGTGCCAGCAGTTACTCGGGAGGTAGTCAGCCCCAGCATTTT. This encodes CASSYSGGSQPQHF.